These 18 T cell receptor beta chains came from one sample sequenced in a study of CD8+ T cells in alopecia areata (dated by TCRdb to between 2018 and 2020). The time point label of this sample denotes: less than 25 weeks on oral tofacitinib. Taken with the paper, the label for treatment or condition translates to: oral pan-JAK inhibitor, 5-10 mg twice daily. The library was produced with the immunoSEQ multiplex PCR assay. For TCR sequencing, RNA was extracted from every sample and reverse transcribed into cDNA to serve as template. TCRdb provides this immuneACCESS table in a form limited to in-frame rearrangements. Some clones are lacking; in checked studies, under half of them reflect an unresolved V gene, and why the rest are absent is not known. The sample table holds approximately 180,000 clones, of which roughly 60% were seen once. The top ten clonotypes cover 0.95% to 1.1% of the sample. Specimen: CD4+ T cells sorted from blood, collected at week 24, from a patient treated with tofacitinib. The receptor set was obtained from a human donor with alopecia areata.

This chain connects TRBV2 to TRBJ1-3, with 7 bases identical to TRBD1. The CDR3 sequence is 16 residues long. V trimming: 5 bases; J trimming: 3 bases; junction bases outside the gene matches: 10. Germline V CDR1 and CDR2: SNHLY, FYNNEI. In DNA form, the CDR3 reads TGTGCCAGCAGTATAAACAGGGGAAATCTTGGAAACACCATATATTTT. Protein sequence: CASSINRGNLGNTIYF.

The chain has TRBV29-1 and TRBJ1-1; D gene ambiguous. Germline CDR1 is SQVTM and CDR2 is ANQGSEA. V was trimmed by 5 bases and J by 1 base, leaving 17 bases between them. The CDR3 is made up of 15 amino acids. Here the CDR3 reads CSVSSLEDPNTEAFF. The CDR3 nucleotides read TGCAGCGTTTCGTCCTTAGAAGACCCGAACACTGAAGCTTTCTTT.

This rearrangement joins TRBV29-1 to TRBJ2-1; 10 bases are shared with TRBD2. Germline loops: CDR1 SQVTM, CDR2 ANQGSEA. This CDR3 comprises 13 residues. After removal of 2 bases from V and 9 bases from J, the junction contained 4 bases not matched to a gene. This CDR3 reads CSVEMLAGAEQFF. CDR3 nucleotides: TGCAGCGTTGAAATGCTAGCGGGGGCTGAGCAGTTCTTC.

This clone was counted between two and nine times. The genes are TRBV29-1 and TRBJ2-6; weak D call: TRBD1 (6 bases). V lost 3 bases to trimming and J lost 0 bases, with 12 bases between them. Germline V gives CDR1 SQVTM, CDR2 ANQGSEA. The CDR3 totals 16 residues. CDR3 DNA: TGCAGCGTTGAGCAGGGGTCCCACTCTGGGGCCAACGTCCTGACTTTC. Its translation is CSVEQGSHSGANVLTF.

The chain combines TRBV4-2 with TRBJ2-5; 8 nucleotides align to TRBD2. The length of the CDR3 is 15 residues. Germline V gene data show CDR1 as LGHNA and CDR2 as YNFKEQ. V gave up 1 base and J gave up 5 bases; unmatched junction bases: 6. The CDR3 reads CASSQVGGAGETQYF. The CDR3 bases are TGTGCCAGCAGCCAAGTCGGGGGGGCTGGGGAGACCCAGTACTTC.

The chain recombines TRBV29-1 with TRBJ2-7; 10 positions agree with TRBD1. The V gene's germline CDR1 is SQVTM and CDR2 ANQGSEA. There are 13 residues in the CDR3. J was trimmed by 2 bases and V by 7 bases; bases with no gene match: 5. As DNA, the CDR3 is TGCAGCGCGGGGGGGACAGGGGCCTACGAGCAGTACTTC. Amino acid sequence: CSAGGTGAYEQYF.

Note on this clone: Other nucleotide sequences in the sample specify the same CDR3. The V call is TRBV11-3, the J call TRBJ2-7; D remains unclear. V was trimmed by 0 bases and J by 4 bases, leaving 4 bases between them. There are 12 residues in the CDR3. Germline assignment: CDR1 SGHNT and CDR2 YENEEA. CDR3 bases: TGTGCCAGCAGCTTAGACACTTACGAGCAGTACTTC. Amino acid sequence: CASSLDTYEQYF.

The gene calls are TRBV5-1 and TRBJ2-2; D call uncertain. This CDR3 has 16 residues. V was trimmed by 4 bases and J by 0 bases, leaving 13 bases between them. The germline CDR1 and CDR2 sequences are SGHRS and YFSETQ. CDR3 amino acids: CASSMPLASNTGELFF. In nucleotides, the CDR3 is TGCGCCAGCAGCATGCCCTTGGCATCGAACACCGGGGAGCTGTTTTTT.

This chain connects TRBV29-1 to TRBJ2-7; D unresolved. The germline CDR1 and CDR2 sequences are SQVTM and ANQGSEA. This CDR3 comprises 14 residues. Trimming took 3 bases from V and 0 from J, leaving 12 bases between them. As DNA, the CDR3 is TGCAGCGTTGATTACGGGTTGGGCTCCTACGAGCAGTACTTC. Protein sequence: CSVDYGLGSYEQYF.

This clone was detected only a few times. Here the CDR3 reads CASSVGGNIQYF. The CDR3 DNA sequence: TGTGCCAGCAGTGTTGGGGGCAACATTCAGTACTTC. The chain joins TRBV2 to TRBJ2-4; TRBD1 might be the D (6 bases). The CDR3 length is 12 residues. V lost 4 bases to trimming and J lost 7 bases, with 8 bases between them. CDR1 and CDR2 (germline): SNHLY, FYNNEI.

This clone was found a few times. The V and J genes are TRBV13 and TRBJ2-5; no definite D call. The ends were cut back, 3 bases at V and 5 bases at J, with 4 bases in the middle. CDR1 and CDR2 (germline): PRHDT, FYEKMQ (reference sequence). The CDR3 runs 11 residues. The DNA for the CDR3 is TGTGCCAGCAGCTTGGTTGAGACCCAGTACTTC. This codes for CASSLVETQYF.

The CDR3 coding sequence is TGTGCCAGCAGCGTAGAACCAAACAATGAGCAGTTCTTC. This translates into CASSVEPNNEQFF. V gene TRBV9 combines with J gene TRBJ2-1; D gene ambiguous. This CDR3 region has 13 residues. CDR1 and CDR2 from the germline V gene are SGDLS and YYNGEE. V was trimmed by 0 bases and J by 5 bases, leaving 6 bases between them. Drawing the rest from reference TRBV9 and TRBJ2-1, the complete variable domain is DSGVTQTPKHLITATGQRVTLRCSPRSGDLSVYWYQQSLDQGLQFLIQYYNGEERAKGNILERFSAQQFPDLHSELNLSSLELGDSALYFCASSVEPNNEQFFGPGTRLTVL.

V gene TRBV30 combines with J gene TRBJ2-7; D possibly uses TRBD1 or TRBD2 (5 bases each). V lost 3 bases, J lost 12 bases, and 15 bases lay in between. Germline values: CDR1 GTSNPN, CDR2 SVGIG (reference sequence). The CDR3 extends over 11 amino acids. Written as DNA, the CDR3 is TGTGCCTGGAGAGAAGCGGACACTCGGTACTTC. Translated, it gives CAWREADTRYF.

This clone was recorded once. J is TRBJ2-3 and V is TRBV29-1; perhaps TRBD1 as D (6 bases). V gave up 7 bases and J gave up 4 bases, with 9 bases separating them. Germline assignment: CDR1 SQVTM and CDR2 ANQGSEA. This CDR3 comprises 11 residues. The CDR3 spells CSDGQSDTQYF. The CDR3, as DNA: TGCAGCGACGGACAGTCAGATACGCAGTATTTT.

The CDR3 reads CASSLSSGEETQYF. Here the CDR3 DNA reads TGTGCCAGCAGCTTATCCAGCGGGGAAGAGACCCAGTACTTC. This chain connects TRBV7-3 to TRBJ2-5; 7 nucleotides line up with TRBD2. The CDR3 extends over 14 amino acids. With V trimmed by 2 bases and J by 3 bases, 3 bases remained unmatched. Germline CDR1 SGHTA, CDR2 FQGTGA. Full variable domain (missing parts from reference TRBV7-3 and TRBJ2-5): GAGVSQTPSNKVTEKGKYVELRCDPISGHTALYWYRQSLGQGPEFLIYFQGTGAADDSGLPNDRFFAVRPEGSVSTLKIQRTERGDSAVYLCASSLSSGEETQYFGPGTRLLVL.

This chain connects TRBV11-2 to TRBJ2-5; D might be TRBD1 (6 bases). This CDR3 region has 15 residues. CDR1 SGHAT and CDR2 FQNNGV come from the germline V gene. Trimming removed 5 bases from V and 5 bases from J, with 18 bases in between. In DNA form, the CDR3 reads TGTGCCAGCAGCCCAGGGGACCATAGAACGGAGACCCAGTACTTC. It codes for CASSPGDHRTETQYF.

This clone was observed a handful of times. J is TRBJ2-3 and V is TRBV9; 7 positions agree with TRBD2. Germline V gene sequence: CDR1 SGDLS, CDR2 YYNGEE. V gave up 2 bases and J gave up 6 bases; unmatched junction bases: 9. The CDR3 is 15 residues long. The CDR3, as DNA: TGTGCCAGCAGCGTGGGGCCACTAGCGATCGATACGCAGTATTTT. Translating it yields CASSVGPLAIDTQYF.

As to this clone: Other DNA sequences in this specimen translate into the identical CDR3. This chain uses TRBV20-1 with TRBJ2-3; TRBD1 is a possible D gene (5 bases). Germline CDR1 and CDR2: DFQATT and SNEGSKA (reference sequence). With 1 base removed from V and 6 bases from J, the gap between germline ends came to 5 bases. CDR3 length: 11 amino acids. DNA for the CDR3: TGCAGTGCTAGAGCAGGGGATACGCAGTATTTT. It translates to CSARAGDTQYF.